What follows describes a single TCR beta chain. From the RT-PCR reads, TCRdb called clonotypes with MiXCR, one entry per CDR3 protein. The table includes around 700,000 distinct CDR3 sequences, about 14% detected once. This CDR3 has 16 residues. Per germline, CDR1 LNHNV and CDR2 YYDKDF (reference sequence). Unmatched junction bases numbered 10, after V lost 1 base and J lost 7 bases. The J gene is TRBJ2-4, the V gene TRBV15; 7 nucleotides match TRBD1. This sequence originates from a female donor in good health, serving as a healthy control. The sequencing sample was made of memory CD4+ T cells from blood. In DNA, the CDR3 is TGTGCCACCAGCAGAGCCCAAGACAGGGTAAAGAACATTCAGTACTTC. It is translated as CATSRAQDRVKNIQYF.